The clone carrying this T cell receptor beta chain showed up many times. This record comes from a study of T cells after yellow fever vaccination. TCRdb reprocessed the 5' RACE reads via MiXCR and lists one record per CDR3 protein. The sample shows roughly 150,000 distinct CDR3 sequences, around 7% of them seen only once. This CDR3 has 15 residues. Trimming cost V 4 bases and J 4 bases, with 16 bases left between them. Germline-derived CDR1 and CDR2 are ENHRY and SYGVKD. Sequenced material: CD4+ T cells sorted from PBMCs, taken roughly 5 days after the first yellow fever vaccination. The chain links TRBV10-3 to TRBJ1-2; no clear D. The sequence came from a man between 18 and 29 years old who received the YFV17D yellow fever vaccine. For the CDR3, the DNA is TGTGCCATCAGTGGGGCGGCGAGTCCGTCCTATGGCTACACCTTC. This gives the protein CAISGAASPSYGYTF.